This is a list of T cell receptor beta chains from one sample in a study of blood T cell repertoires in COVID-19. Produced via immunoSEQ multiplex PCR; TCRdb's table is partial and in-frame only. Here the sample spans roughly 200,000 clones, about 85% being singletons. The sequencing input was peripheral blood. These receptors all come from a woman in her sixties with acute or convalescent COVID-19. The CDR3 runs from the conserved cysteine through the conserved F or W. Each record gives: J gene, V gene, clone size, CDR3 protein. Clone size, where shown, is once, few, many, or a class for clones that have expanded.

>TRBJ1-2|TRBV19|NA
CASSHRAGGYTF
>TRBJ1-4|TRBV6-1|NA
CASSEVWTGLINEKLFF
>TRBJ1-2|TRBV19|NA
CASSTRQGAPGGYTF
>TRBJ2-2|TRBV24-1|NA
CATSDYGTSSQPILNTGELFF
>TRBJ2-3|TRBV9|NA
CASSVSWTDTQYF
>TRBJ1-2|TRBV7-9|NA
CASSDAAGYGYTF
>TRBJ2-6|TRBV4-2|NA
CASSPASQRSSGANVLTF
>TRBJ2-3|TRBV9|NA
CASSVGGDTQYF
>TRBJ1-2|TRBV9|NA
CASSVAQGNYGYTF
>TRBJ2-7|TRBV27|few
CAAGTSGSTYEQYF
>TRBJ1-5|TRBV3-1/TRBV3-2|NA
CASSQGYRGYFLGQPQHF
>TRBJ1-2|TRBV28|NA
CASSAGQFYGYTF
>TRBJ1-5|TRBV6-5|NA
CASTRGGYQPQHF
>TRBJ2-1|TRBV27|few
CASSRDRFLNEQFF
>TRBJ1-4|TRBV19|NA
CASSGYRTATNEKLFF
>TRBJ2-3|TRBV24-1|NA
CATAGIGADTQYF
>TRBJ1-4|TRBV7-2|NA
CASSLGSGVGEKLFF
>TRBJ2-3|TRBV6-6|NA
CASSPSWGSGNRRDTDTQYF